A selection of T cell receptor beta chains follows, all from one sample in a study of shared clonotypes between healthy human individuals. Sequenced by immunoSEQ multiplex PCR; TCRdb stores in-frame clones only, minus some. The sample holds about 380,000 clones, 95% to 97% seen once. The sequencing input was memory CD8+ T cells sorted from blood. Receptors originate from a man younger than 45 in good health. Each CDR3 is given with its conserved first and last residue. Each record gives: CDR3 DNA, CDR3 protein, V gene, clone size, D gene, J gene. The D gene is left open where the match is weak. Some rows mark clone size as missing; the rest say once, few, many or name a class of expanded clone.

TGTGCCAGCAGTTCCGACAGGGGGTTTTGGGCCGGGGAGCTGTTTTTT CASSSDRGFWAGELFF TRBV6-5 - TRBD1 TRBJ2-2
TGCAGCGTTGTCCAACTAAACAACTACAATGAGCAGTTCTTC CSVVQLNNYNEQFF TRBV29-1 once - TRBJ2-1
TGTGCCAGCAGTTATACCGGGACTAGCGTATACAATGAGCAGTTCTTC CASSYTGTSVYNEQFF TRBV5-5 - TRBD2 TRBJ2-1
TGTGCCACGACAGCCAACTATGGCTACACCTTC CATTANYGYTF TRBV6-4 - - TRBJ1-2
TGTGCCAGCACCACAGACCGACTAGCGCCCACAGATACGCAGTATTTT CASTTDRLAPTDTQYF TRBV7-9 - TRBD2 TRBJ2-3
TGTGCCAGCAGCCAAGATAGTACTAGCTATAATGAGCAGTTCTTC CASSQDSTSYNEQFF TRBV4-2 - - TRBJ2-1
TGTGCCAGCAGCTTTGGAGGGAAAAACATTCAGTACTTC CASSFGGKNIQYF TRBV5-4 - - TRBJ2-4
TGTGCCTGGACGTCTGGAAACACCATATATTTT CAWTSGNTIYF TRBV30 - - TRBJ1-3
TGTGCCAGCAGCTATCCGGGACATTCGGAGACCCAGTACTTC CASSYPGHSETQYF TRBV5-6 once - TRBJ2-5
TGCGCCAGCAGGAATGGCCGGGACTTGGCCCTCACTGAAGCTTTCTTT CASRNGRDLALTEAFF TRBV5-1 - - TRBJ1-1
TGCGCCAGCGGTCACGGCAGGGTGAATCCCGGGGAGCTGTTTTTT CASGHGRVNPGELFF TRBV5-1 - - TRBJ2-2
TGTGCCAGCAGCCCACAGGGGAAGACCCAGTACTTC CASSPQGKTQYF TRBV7-6 - TRBD1 TRBJ2-5
TGTGCCAGCAGCTTACGAAAGGGACAGGGATATGATGAGCAGTTCTTC CASSLRKGQGYDEQFF TRBV7-9 - TRBD1 TRBJ2-1
TGCGCCAGCAGCTTGAGGACTAGCGGGAGAATAATTAGTCACAATGAGCAGTTCTTC CASSLRTSGRIISHNEQFF TRBV5-1 - TRBD2 TRBJ2-1
TGCGCCAGCAGCTCATACGAACCCAGGGGGAGCACTGACGAGCAGTACTTC CASSSYEPRGSTDEQYF TRBV5-1 - TRBD1 TRBJ2-7
TGTGCCTGGAGTGTCACAGAGACCGGTCAGCCCCAGCATTTT CAWSVTETGQPQHF TRBV30 - - TRBJ1-5
TGTGCCAGCAGCAGCAGGGAGGGCTACGAGCAGTACTTC CASSSREGYEQYF TRBV6-1 once TRBD2 TRBJ2-7
TGCGCCAGCCGGGACAATAATTCACCCCTCCACTTT CASRDNNSPLHF TRBV10-1 - - TRBJ1-6
TGTGCCAGCACCCCCCTGTGGGAGGCCAAAAACATTCAGTACTTC CASTPLWEAKNIQYF TRBV7-9 - - TRBJ2-4
TGCGCCAGCAGCTTGGGTGGGACTAGCGGGAATTACGAGCAGTACTTC CASSLGGTSGNYEQYF TRBV5-1 - TRBD2 TRBJ2-7
TGCGCCAGCAGCTTGGATTCAGGGGGCTCCTACGAGCAGTACTTC CASSLDSGGSYEQYF TRBV5-1 once TRBD1 TRBJ2-7
TGCGCCAGCAGCTTGGCGTGGGGGATCGCTGAAGCTTTCTTT CASSLAWGIAEAFF TRBV5-1 - - TRBJ1-1
TGTGCCACTAGCGGCTCCTACGAGCAGTACTTC CATSGSYEQYF TRBV28 - TRBD2 TRBJ2-7
TGTGCCTGGAGTGTGGCAGCGGCGATTTCCTACGAGCAGTACTTC CAWSVAAAISYEQYF TRBV30 - - TRBJ2-7
TGTGCCAGCTCACCCCGACTAGATGAGCAGTTCTTC CASSPRLDEQFF TRBV18 - - TRBJ2-1
TGTGCCAGCAGTTACGCCAGGTCCCTCCATCAGCCCCAGCATTTT CASSYARSLHQPQHF TRBV6-6 - - TRBJ1-5
TGTGCCAGCAGTGACCAATACAATGAGCAGTTCTTC CASSDQYNEQFF TRBV2 - - TRBJ2-1
TGCAGTCGCGGCAGACAAGAGACCCAGTACTTC CSRGRQETQYF TRBV20-1 - - TRBJ2-5
TGTGCCATCAGCGACTGGGGACGAGGGGCGGGAAACACCATATATTTT CAISDWGRGAGNTIYF TRBV10-3 - - TRBJ1-3
TGTGCCAGCAGCCACAACTACGAGCAGTACTTC CASSHNYEQYF TRBV11-2 - - TRBJ2-7
TGTGCCAGCAGGATCGCCGAGAACACTGAAGCTTTCTTT CASRIAENTEAFF TRBV28 once - TRBJ1-1
TGTGCCAGCAGTTTCGCCTACAGCGGGACCTCCTACGAGCAGTACTTC CASSFAYSGTSYEQYF TRBV28 - TRBD2 TRBJ2-7
TGCGCCAGCAGCCATCCAGGGGGGGGCACTGAAGCTTTCTTT CASSHPGGGTEAFF TRBV4-1 - TRBD1 TRBJ1-1
TGCAGCGTTGGACCCGGAAAGGGCGGGGAGCTGTTTTTT CSVGPGKGGELFF TRBV29-1 - - TRBJ2-2
TGTGCCAGCAGCGCCAGAGAGCAGTACTTC CASSAREQYF TRBV9 - - TRBJ2-7
TGTGCCAGCATCTTACAGGGTACCAGCTACGAGCAGTACTTC CASILQGTSYEQYF TRBV6-1 - - TRBJ2-7
TGTGCTAGCAGCCGGGACAGGGTGGGGACGACGAACACTGAAGCTTTCTTT CASSRDRVGTTNTEAFF TRBV7-7 - TRBD1 TRBJ1-1
TGTGCCAGCAGCTACGGACAGGGGAAAGTTATCGAGCAGTACTTC CASSYGQGKVIEQYF TRBV7-9 - TRBD1 TRBJ2-7
TGTGCCAGCAGCTTGGGACAGGGTGGAAATGAGCAGTTCTTC CASSLGQGGNEQFF TRBV5-4 - TRBD1 TRBJ2-1
TGCAGTGCTAGACAGGGTCAGCCCCAGCATTTT CSARQGQPQHF TRBV20-1 once - TRBJ1-5
TGCGCCAGCAGCCCCCTAGCGGGAGAAGATACGCAGTATTTT CASSPLAGEDTQYF TRBV5-1 - TRBD2 TRBJ2-3
TGTGCCAGCAGTTTACCGCGCTCAGGGTTGGCTAATGAAAAACTGTTTTTT CASSLPRSGLANEKLFF TRBV28 - - TRBJ1-4
TGTGCCAGTAGACCCCAGGAGAGCTCCTACAATGAGCAGTTCTTC CASRPQESSYNEQFF TRBV19 - - TRBJ2-1
TGTGCCAGCAGTTTATCTAGCGGGAGCTACGAGCAGTACTTC CASSLSSGSYEQYF TRBV27 - TRBD2 TRBJ2-7
TGTGCCAGTAGTGAACCGGGACAGGGGGTAAAAGCGAGAGAGACCCAGTACTTC CASSEPGQGVKARETQYF TRBV19 - TRBD1 TRBJ2-5
TGTGCCAGCAGTTCCACGCTGGTGTCTAGCGGGAGGAAGACCCAGTACTTC CASSSTLVSSGRKTQYF TRBV28 - TRBD2 TRBJ2-5
TGTGCCAGCAGCAAAGTACAGGGGGCGGTCACCGGGGAGCTGTTTTTT CASSKVQGAVTGELFF TRBV11-2 - TRBD1 TRBJ2-2